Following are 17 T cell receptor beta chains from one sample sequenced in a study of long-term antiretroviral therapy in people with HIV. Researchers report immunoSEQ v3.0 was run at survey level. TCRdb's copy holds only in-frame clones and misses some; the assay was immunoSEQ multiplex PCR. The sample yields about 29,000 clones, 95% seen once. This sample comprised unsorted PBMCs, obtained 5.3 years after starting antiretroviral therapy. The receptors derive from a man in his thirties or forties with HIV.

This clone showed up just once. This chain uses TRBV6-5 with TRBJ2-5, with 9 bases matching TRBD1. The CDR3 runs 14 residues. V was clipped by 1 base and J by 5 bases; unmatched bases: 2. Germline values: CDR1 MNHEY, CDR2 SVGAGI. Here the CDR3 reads CASSYLGQGETQYF. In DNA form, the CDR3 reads TGTGCCAGCAGTTACTTAGGACAGGGGGAGACCCAGTACTTC.

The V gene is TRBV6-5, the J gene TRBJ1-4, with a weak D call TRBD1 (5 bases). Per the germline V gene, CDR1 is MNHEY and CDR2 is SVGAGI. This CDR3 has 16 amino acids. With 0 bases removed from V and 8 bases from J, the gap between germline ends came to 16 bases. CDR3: CASSYSQGFGWEKLFF. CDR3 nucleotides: TGTGCCAGCAGTTACTCCCAGGGTTTCGGTTGGGAAAAACTGTTTTTT.

The CDR3 region has the DNA TGTGCCAGCAGATCCAGTGGCTCGCGATATGGCTACACCTTC. Amino acids: CASRSSGSRYGYTF. This chain uses TRBV27 with TRBJ1-2, with D uncertain. This CDR3 contains 14 residues. In germline, CDR1 is MNHEY, CDR2 SMNVEV (reference sequence). V lost 6 bases to trimming and J lost 5 bases, with 16 bases between them.

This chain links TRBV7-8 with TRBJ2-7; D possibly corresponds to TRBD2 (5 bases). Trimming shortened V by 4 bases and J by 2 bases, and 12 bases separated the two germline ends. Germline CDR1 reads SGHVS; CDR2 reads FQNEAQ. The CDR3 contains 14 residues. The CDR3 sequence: CASSWLGSTYEQYF. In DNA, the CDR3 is TGTGCCAGCAGCTGGTTGGGGAGCACCTACGAGCAGTACTTC.

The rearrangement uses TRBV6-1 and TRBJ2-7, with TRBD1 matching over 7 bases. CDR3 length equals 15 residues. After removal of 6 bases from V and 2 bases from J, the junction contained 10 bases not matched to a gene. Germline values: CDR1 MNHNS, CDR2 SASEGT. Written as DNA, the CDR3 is TGTGCCAGCAGCGGGGCCGGGACAGAGACCTACGAGCAGTACTTC. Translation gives CASSGAGTETYEQYF.

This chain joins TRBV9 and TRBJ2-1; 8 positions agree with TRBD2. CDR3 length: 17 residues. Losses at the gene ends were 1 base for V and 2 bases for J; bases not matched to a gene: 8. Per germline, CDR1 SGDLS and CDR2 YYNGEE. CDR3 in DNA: TGTGCCAGCAGCGTATCGGGAGGGGGACCCACCTACAATGAGCAGTTCTTC. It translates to CASSVSGGGPTYNEQFF.

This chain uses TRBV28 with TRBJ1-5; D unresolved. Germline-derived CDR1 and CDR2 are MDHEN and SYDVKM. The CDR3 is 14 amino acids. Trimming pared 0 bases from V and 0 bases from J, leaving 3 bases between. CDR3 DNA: TGTGCCAGCAGTTTATGGGATAGCAATCAGCCCCAGCATTTT. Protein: CASSLWDSNQPQHF.

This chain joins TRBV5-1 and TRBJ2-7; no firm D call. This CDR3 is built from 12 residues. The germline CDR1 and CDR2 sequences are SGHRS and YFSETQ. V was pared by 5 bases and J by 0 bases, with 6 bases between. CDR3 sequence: CASRTDSYEQYF. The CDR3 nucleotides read TGCGCCAGCAGGACCGACTCCTACGAGCAGTACTTC. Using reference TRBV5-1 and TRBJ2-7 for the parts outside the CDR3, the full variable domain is KAGVTQTPRYLIKTRGQQVTLSCSPISGHRSVSWYQQTPGQGLQFLFEYFSETQRNKGNFPGRFSGRQFSNSRSEMNVSTLELGDSALYLCASRTDSYEQYFGPGTRLTVT.

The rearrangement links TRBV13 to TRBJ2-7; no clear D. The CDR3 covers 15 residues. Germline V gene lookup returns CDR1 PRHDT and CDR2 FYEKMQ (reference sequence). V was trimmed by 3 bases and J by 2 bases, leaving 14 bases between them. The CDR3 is CASSFGRRSAYEQYF. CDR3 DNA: TGTGCCAGCAGCTTCGGGCGGCGAAGCGCCTACGAGCAGTACTTC.

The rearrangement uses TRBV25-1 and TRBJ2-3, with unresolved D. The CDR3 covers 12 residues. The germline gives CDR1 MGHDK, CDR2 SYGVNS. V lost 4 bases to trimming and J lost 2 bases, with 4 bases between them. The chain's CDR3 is CASSGATDTQYF. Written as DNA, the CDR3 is TGTGCCAGCAGTGGGGCCACAGATACGCAGTATTTT.

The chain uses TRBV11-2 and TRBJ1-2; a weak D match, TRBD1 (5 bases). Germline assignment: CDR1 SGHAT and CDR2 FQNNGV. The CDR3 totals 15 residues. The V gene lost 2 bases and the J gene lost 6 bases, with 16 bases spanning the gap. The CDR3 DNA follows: TGTGCCAGCAGCTTATTCATCGGGGGGTATGATGGCTACACCTTC. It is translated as CASSLFIGGYDGYTF.

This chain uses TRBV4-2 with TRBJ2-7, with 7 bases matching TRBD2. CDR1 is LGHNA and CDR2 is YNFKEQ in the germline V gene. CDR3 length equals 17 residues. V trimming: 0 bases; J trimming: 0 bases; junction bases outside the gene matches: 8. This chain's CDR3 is CASSQDLGGGSSYEQYF. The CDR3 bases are TGTGCCAGCAGCCAAGATCTCGGCGGGGGTAGCTCCTACGAGCAGTACTTC.

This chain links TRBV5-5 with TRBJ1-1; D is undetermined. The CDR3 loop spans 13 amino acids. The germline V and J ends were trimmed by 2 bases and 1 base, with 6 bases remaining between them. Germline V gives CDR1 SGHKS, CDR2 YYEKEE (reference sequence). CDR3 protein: CASSFGGNTEAFF. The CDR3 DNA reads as TGTGCCAGCAGCTTTGGCGGGAACACTGAAGCTTTCTTT.

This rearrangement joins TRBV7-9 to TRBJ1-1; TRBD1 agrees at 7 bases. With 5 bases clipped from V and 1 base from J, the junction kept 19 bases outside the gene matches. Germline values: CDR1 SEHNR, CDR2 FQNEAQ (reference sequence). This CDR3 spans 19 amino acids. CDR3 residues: CASSPRLGSAGQENTEAFF. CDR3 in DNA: TGTGCCAGCAGCCCCCGCTTGGGATCTGCCGGACAGGAGAACACTGAAGCTTTCTTT.

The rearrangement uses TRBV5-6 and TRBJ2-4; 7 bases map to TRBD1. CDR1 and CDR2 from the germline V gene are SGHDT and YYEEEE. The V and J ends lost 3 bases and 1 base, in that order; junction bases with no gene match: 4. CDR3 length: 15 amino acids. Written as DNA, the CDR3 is TGTGCCAGCAGCTGGGAGACAGGGGCCAAAAACATTCAGTACTTC. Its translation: CASSWETGAKNIQYF.

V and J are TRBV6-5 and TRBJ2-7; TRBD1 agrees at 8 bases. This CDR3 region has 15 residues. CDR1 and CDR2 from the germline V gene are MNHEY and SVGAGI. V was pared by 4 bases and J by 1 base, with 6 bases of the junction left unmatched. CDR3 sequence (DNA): TGTGCCAGCAGTTTGCAGGGGGCAAGTTCCTACGAGCAGTACTTC. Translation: CASSLQGASSYEQYF.

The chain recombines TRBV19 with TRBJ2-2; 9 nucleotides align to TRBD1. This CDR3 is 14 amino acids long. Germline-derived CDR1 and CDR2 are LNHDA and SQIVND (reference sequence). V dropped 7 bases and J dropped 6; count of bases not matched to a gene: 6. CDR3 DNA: TGTGCCAGTATTCTCGGACAGGGGTCCGGGGAGCTGTTTTTT. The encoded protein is CASILGQGSGELFF.